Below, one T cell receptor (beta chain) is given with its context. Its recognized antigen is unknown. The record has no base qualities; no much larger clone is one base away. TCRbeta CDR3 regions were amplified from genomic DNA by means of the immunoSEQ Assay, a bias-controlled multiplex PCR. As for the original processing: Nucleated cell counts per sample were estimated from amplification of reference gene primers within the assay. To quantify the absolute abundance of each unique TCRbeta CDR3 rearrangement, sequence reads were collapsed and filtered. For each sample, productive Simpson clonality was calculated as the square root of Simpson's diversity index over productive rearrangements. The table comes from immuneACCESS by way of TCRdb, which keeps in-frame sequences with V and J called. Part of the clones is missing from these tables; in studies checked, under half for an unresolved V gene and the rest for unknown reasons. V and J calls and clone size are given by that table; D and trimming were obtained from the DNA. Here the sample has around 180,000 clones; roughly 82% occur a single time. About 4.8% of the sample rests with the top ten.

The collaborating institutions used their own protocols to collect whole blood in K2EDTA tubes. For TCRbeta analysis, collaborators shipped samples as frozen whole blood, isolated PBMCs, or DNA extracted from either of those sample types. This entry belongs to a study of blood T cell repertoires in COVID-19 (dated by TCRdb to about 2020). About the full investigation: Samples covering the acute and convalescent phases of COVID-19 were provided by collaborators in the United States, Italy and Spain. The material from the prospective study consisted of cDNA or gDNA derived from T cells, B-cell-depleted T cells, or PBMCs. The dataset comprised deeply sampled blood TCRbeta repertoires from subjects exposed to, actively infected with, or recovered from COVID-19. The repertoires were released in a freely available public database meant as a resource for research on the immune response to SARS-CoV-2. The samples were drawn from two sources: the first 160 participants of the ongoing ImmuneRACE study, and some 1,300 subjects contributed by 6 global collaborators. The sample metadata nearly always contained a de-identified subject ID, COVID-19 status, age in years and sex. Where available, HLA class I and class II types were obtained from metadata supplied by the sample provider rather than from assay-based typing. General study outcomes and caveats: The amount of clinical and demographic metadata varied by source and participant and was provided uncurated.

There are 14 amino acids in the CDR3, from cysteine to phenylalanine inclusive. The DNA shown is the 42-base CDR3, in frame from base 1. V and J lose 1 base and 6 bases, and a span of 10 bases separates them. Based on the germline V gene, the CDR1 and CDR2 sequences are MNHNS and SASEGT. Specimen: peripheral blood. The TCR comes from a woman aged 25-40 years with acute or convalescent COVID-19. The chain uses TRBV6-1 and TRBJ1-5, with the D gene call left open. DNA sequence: TGTGCCAGCAGTGAAGGGGCATCCGTTCAGCCCCAGCATTTT. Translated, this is CASSEGASVQPQHF.